The 14 T cell receptor beta chains in this list originate from one sample, sequenced in a study of T cell repertoires in cytomegalovirus infection. TCRdb reprocessed the reads via MiXCR and lists one record per CDR3 protein. The table records 150,000 to 200,000 distinct CDR3 sequences, roughly 15% of them present only once. Sequencing used CD8+ T cells from PBMCs. Source of these receptors: a human donor in good health (CMV status not recorded). Some clones in this sample may be carry-over from other donors' samples.

This clonotype was observed a handful of times. This chain uses TRBV7-8 with TRBJ1-1, with a possible D match to TRBD1 (6 bases). CDR1 and CDR2 (germline): SGHVS, FQNEAQ. The CDR3 consists of 14 residues. V was pared by 5 bases and J by 2 bases, with 12 bases between. The CDR3 nucleotides read TGTGCCAGCAGCCCAACGACAGGAAACACTGAAGCTTTCTTT. Translated: CASSPTTGNTEAFF. Looking up the rest from reference TRBV7-8 and TRBJ1-1 gives the full variable domain: GAGVSQSPRYKVAKRGQDVALRCDPISGHVSLFWYQQALGQGPEFLTYFQNEAQLDKSGLPSDRFFAERPEGSVSTLKIQRTQQEDSAVYLCASSPTTGNTEAFFGQGTRLTVV.

This chain connects TRBV12-3 or TRBV12-4 to TRBJ2-3; D remains unclear. The CDR3 length is 19 residues. Between the trimmed V and J ends, which lost 4 bases and 2 bases, there was a span of 25 bases. CDR3 loop: CASSWTARLEPLYTDTQYF. DNA of the CDR3: TGTGCCAGCAGTTGGACGGCTCGGCTTGAACCTCTATACACAGATACGCAGTATTTT.

This clonotype was recorded many times. The chain is built from TRBV12-3 or TRBV12-4 and TRBJ2-7; D not certain. The CDR3 loop spans 15 amino acids. V was shortened by 7 bases and J by 0 bases, with 16 bases between the two germline ends. This CDR3 is CASIPDSSSSYEQYF. Here the CDR3 DNA reads TGTGCCAGCATCCCGGATTCCTCTAGCTCCTACGAGCAGTACTTC.

This clonotype was picked up a small number of times. The rearrangement links TRBV20-1 to TRBJ2-7, with 7 bases lining up with TRBD1. V was clipped by 5 bases and J by 1 base; unmatched bases: 5. The length of the CDR3 is 13 residues. Germline V gene lookup returns CDR1 DFQATT and CDR2 SNEGSKA (reference sequence). CDR3 sequence: CSAAGGISYEQYF. Written as DNA, the CDR3 is TGCAGTGCTGCAGGGGGTATTTCCTACGAGCAGTACTTC.

V is TRBV6-2 or TRBV6-3 and J is TRBJ2-1; no firm D call. From germline, CDR1 is MNHEY and CDR2 SVGEGT. Trimming removed 8 bases from V and 0 bases from J, with 14 bases in between. This CDR3 region has 15 residues. CDR3: CASLEVDSSYNEQFF. CDR3 nucleotides: TGTGCCAGCCTTGAGGTGGATAGCTCCTACAATGAGCAGTTCTTC.

This clonotype was seen ten or more times. This chain connects TRBV5-1 to TRBJ2-7; D is unclear. The CDR3 is made up of 12 amino acids. Per germline, CDR1 SGHRS and CDR2 YFSETQ. The V and J ends lost 0 bases and 5 bases respectively, with 6 bases between them. CDR3 in amino acids: CASSLASNEQYF. The CDR3, as DNA: TGCGCCAGCAGCTTGGCTTCCAACGAGCAGTACTTC.

This clonotype was found a few times. This rearrangement joins TRBV29-1 to TRBJ2-7, with 7 bases aligning to TRBD2. Germline CDR1 reads SQVTM; CDR2 reads ANQGSEA. CDR3 length: 15 residues. V was pared by 7 bases and J by 6 bases, with 18 bases of the junction left unmatched. The CDR3 spells CSAVWVGGPSREQYF. CDR3 nucleotide sequence: TGCAGCGCCGTGTGGGTGGGAGGGCCCAGTCGCGAGCAGTACTTC.

This clonotype was found a few times. V gene TRBV6-8 combines with J gene TRBJ2-5; weak D call: TRBD2 (6 bases). Per germline, CDR1 MNHGY and CDR2 SAAAGT. Trimming stripped 2 bases from V and 5 bases from J, with 12 bases between. The CDR3 sequence is 14 residues long. The CDR3 coding sequence is TGTGCCAGCAGTTACCGGAGGGTTACGGAGACCCAGTACTTC. Translating gives CASSYRRVTETQYF.

This clonotype occurred many times. The chain combines TRBV11-2 with TRBJ2-1, with D tentatively TRBD2 (5 bases). Germline values: CDR1 SGHAT, CDR2 FQNNGV. This CDR3 contains 13 residues. Trimming removed 1 base from V and 13 bases from J, with 14 bases in between. CDR3 residues: CASSLGGFGSQFF. The CDR3 DNA reads as TGTGCCAGCAGCTTAGGAGGCTTTGGGAGTCAGTTCTTC.

The chain carries TRBV20-1 and TRBJ2-7; the match to TRBD2 covers 9 bases. The CDR3 length is 16 residues. Trimming at V came to 0 bases and at J to 1 base, leaving 7 bases not matched to a gene. Germline V gene lookup returns CDR1 DFQATT and CDR2 SNEGSKA (reference sequence). The CDR3 sequence is CSARDMVAGVSYEQYF. DNA for the CDR3: TGCAGTGCTAGAGATATGGTAGCGGGGGTATCCTACGAGCAGTACTTC.

The sample holds a few counts of this clonotype. The chain recombines TRBV6-6 with TRBJ2-1; D call uncertain. The V end lost 7 bases, the J end lost 8 bases, and 21 bases lay between the germline ends. The CDR3 runs 15 residues. In germline, CDR1 is MNHNY, CDR2 SVGAGI (reference sequence). The CDR3 region has the DNA TGTGCCAGCATTTCCCAGGAAAGCTTTGTCGATGAGCAGTTCTTC. Its protein is CASISQESFVDEQFF.

V and J are TRBV27 and TRBJ2-7, with D unresolved. This CDR3 comprises 14 residues. Germline V gene lookup returns CDR1 MNHEY and CDR2 SMNVEV (reference sequence). The V gene lost 2 bases and the J gene lost 3 bases, with 11 bases spanning the gap. CDR3 coding DNA: TGTGCCAGCAGTTTAGTGGGCAGGTACTACGAGCAGTACTTC. This translates into CASSLVGRYYEQYF.

This clonotype occurred a few times. The chain is built from TRBV19 and TRBJ2-1; TRBD2 matches 7 bases. The germline CDR1 and CDR2 sequences are LNHDA and SQIVND (reference sequence). Germline trimming cut 1 base from V and 9 bases from J; bases unmatched to any gene: 3. CDR3 length: 13 amino acids. This CDR3 is CASSIVAGAEQFF. DNA of the CDR3: TGTGCCAGTAGTATAGTTGCGGGAGCTGAGCAGTTCTTC.

This chain uses TRBV20-1 with TRBJ2-1, with D possibly TRBD2 on 6 matching bases. Trimming took 4 bases from V and 0 from J, leaving 10 bases between them. The CDR3 spans 14 residues. The germline V gene encodes CDR1 DFQATT and CDR2 SNEGSKA (reference sequence). The CDR3 bases are TGCAGTGCTAACTTCGGGAGCTCCTACAATGAGCAGTTCTTC. Translated: CSANFGSSYNEQFF.